This TCR beta chain was captured by sequencing in a study of blood T cell repertoires in COVID-19. Overall study context: Italy, Spain and the United States were the sources of the convalescent and acute COVID-19 samples.

The CDR3 totals 15 residues. V gave up 6 bases and J gave up 1 base, with 14 bases separating them. The V gene's germline CDR1 is SGHAT and CDR2 FQNNGV. Two negative PCRs, clearance, or symptom resolution were required of recovered Cohort 3 donors. Repertoires were generated with immunoSEQ multiplex PCR, while TCRdb's copy carries only in-frame clones and drops some. The table has more than 300,000 clones, 85% to 90% seen once. Sequenced input: PBMCs or T cells enriched from blood (not recorded which). The clonotype originates from a man aged 25 to 40 who had recovered from COVID-19. The V call is TRBV11-2, the J call TRBJ2-3; tentatively, D is TRBD1 (6 bases). CDR3 residues: CASRWWTDRTDTQYF. The CDR3 DNA follows: TGTGCCAGCAGATGGTGGACAGACCGCACAGATACGCAGTATTTT.